These T cell receptor beta chains were read from a single sample in a study of T cells in Graves' hyperthyroidism and ophthalmopathy. One entry per CDR3 protein results from TCRdb running MiXCR on the multiplex PCR reads. The table includes 300,000 to 500,000 distinct CDR3 sequences, roughly 13% detected once. The sequencing sample was made of blood. Receptor source: a man between 50 and 59 years old with Graves' ophthalmopathy. The conserved cysteine and the conserved F or W are not part of the CDR3 here. The order of the fields is D gene, V gene, CDR3 protein. D genes are given only for firm matches.

d_call: NA; v_call: TRBV12-3/TRBV12-4; cdr3_aa: ASSPFRSIYEQY
d_call: TRBD1; v_call: TRBV5-1; cdr3_aa: ASSLYPGGNEQF
d_call: NA; v_call: TRBV5-1; cdr3_aa: ASSWREDNTGELF
d_call: NA; v_call: TRBV5-1; cdr3_aa: ASSFGGAVRGRTDTQY
d_call: TRBD2; v_call: TRBV6-1; cdr3_aa: ASRPTGLAGEEQY
d_call: TRBD1; v_call: TRBV24-1; cdr3_aa: ATSDFAGTGTGAYEQY
d_call: TRBD2; v_call: TRBV11-3; cdr3_aa: ASSLARLAGGRTQY
d_call: NA; v_call: TRBV12-3/TRBV12-4; cdr3_aa: ASSSSGGTYEQY
d_call: NA; v_call: TRBV7-9; cdr3_aa: ASSLEGTPGNEQF
d_call: NA; v_call: TRBV12-3/TRBV12-4; cdr3_aa: ASSLAGRGPTEAF
d_call: TRBD2; v_call: TRBV18; cdr3_aa: ASSPPFTSGSNEQF
d_call: NA; v_call: TRBV20-1; cdr3_aa: SAEIRTASTDTQY
d_call: TRBD2; v_call: TRBV13; cdr3_aa: ASSKLAGSTDTQY
d_call: NA; v_call: TRBV19; cdr3_aa: ASRIQGNSNQPQH